These 31 T cell receptor beta chains share one sample of origin, sequenced in a study of blood T cell repertoires in COVID-19. Assay used: immunoSEQ multiplex PCR; TCRdb lists only in-frame clones, some missing. The table shows about 93,000 clones, with under 90% occurring only once. The source material was peripheral blood. These TCRs come from a human donor with active COVID-19. The donor label of this sample is uncertain.

The chain uses TRBV18 and TRBJ1-1; perhaps TRBD1 as D (6 bases). The CDR3 is 13 residues long. Trimming took 2 bases from V and 8 from J, leaving 12 bases between them. Germline V gives CDR1 KGHSH, CDR2 LQKENI. This CDR3 reads CASSPKGDMEAFF. As DNA, the CDR3 is TGTGCCAGCTCACCAAAGGGGGATATGGAAGCTTTCTTT.

The genes are TRBV4-3 and TRBJ2-7, with 9 nucleotides matching TRBD2. V trimming: 4 bases; J trimming: 6 bases; junction bases outside the gene matches: 13. This CDR3 region has 16 residues. Per the germline V gene, CDR1 is LGHNA and CDR2 is YSLEER. In nucleotides, the CDR3 is TGCGCCAGCAGCCCAAATCTTCTTAGCGGGGGCGGCGAGCAGTACTTC. Its protein is CASSPNLLSGGGEQYF.

The CDR3 DNA reads as TGTGCCAGCAACCCAGGGGGAGACACCATATATTTT. It specifies CASNPGGDTIYF. The rearrangement uses TRBV25-1 and TRBJ1-3, with 7 bases identical to TRBD1. V lost 7 bases and J lost 8; bases outside the gene matches: 5. The CDR3 sequence is 12 residues long. Germline CDR1 is MGHDK and CDR2 is SYGVNS. The variable domain in full, with the rest retrieved from reference TRBV25-1 and TRBJ1-3, is EADIYQTPRYLVIGTGKKITLECSQTMGHDKMYWYQQDPGMELHLIHYSYGVNSTEKGDLSSESTVSRIRTEHFPLTLESARPSHTSQYLCASNPGGDTIYFGEGSWLTVV.

This clone occurred once. V gene TRBV29-1 combines with J gene TRBJ1-1; D is perhaps TRBD1 (6 bases). CDR3 size: 15 residues. The V and J ends lost 0 bases and 0 bases respectively, with 11 bases between them. Germline V gene lookup returns CDR1 SQVTM and CDR2 ANQGSEA. CDR3 region: CSVEDFEGVNTEAFF. Here the CDR3 DNA reads TGCAGCGTTGAAGATTTTGAGGGGGTGAACACTGAAGCTTTCTTT.

V usage is TRBV19 and J usage is TRBJ1-5; 11 bases are shared with TRBD1. CDR3 size: 17 residues. The J segment lost 6 bases and the V segment lost 7 bases, leaving 14 bases of the junction unmatched. Germline CDR1 is LNHDA and CDR2 is SQIVND (reference sequence). CDR3 amino acids: CASTLSRTGGYLQPQHF. The CDR3 DNA reads TGTGCCAGTACCTTATCCAGGACAGGGGGCTATCTTCAGCCCCAGCATTTT.

The chain has TRBV2 and TRBJ2-1; 11 bases align to TRBD2. V shed 10 bases, J shed 4 bases, and the junction held 12 bases outside the gene matches. The CDR3 totals 16 residues. Germline lookup yields CDR1 SNHLY and CDR2 FYNNEI. This CDR3 reads CANNPLSGGAYNEQFF. The CDR3 coding sequence is TGTGCCAACAACCCTCTTAGCGGGGGGGCATACAATGAGCAGTTCTTC.

This chain links TRBV3-1 (or the pseudogene TRBV3-2) with TRBJ2-2; D not certain. CDR3 length: 14 residues. CDR1 LGHDT and CDR2 YNNKEL come from the germline V gene (reference sequence). V was pared by 2 bases and J by 1 base, with 5 bases between. CDR3 nucleotides: TGTGCCAGCAGCCAAAGACTGAACACCGGGGAGCTGTTTTTT. Protein product: CASSQRLNTGELFF.

This clone was recorded once. In nucleotides, the CDR3 is TGCGCCAGCAGTAAGGACACGGTCCATGGCTACACCTTC. Amino acids: CASSKDTVHGYTF. This chain uses TRBV4-3 with TRBJ1-2, with D possibly TRBD1 on 5 matching bases. Per the germline V gene, CDR1 is LGHNA and CDR2 is YSLEER. This CDR3 is 13 amino acids long. The germline V and J ends were trimmed by 6 bases and 6 bases, with 14 bases remaining between them.

Of note for this clone: An end of the junction differs from the germline gene, which may be a read error. The V and J genes are TRBV5-1 and TRBJ1-1; the D gene is possibly TRBD1 (6 bases). The germline V gene encodes CDR1 SGHRS and CDR2 YFSETQ. The CDR3 is 17 amino acids. The CDR3 DNA is TGCGCCAGCAGGACCCTAACAGGGCGGTATTTGAATACTGAAGCTTTCTTT. Its translation is CASRTLTGRYLNTEAFF.

V and J are TRBV28 and TRBJ2-7, with a weak D call TRBD1 (6 bases). Germline V gene sequence: CDR1 MDHEN, CDR2 SYDVKM. V dropped 5 bases and J dropped 6 bases, with 29 bases sitting between them. The CDR3 extends over 18 amino acids. The DNA for the CDR3 is TGTGCCAGCAGTCCCACCACCCACGGACAGTCCTTACCCGGCGAGCAGTACTTC. This codes for CASSPTTHGQSLPGEQYF.

The chain is built from TRBV4-3 and TRBJ2-2; D call uncertain. CDR3 size: 14 residues. Trimming shortened V by 0 bases and J by 6 bases, and 8 bases separated the two germline ends. Germline-derived CDR1 and CDR2 are LGHNA and YSLEER. CDR3: CASSQESPPGELFF. The CDR3 DNA reads TGCGCCAGCAGCCAAGAGAGTCCCCCCGGGGAGCTGTTTTTT.

The V call is TRBV3-1 (or the pseudogene TRBV3-2), the J call TRBJ1-2; TRBD1 is a possible D gene (5 bases). The germline V gene encodes CDR1 LGHDT and CDR2 YNNKEL (reference sequence). This CDR3 spans 15 amino acids. The V end was cut by 1 base, the J end by 1 base, with 10 bases between. CDR3 in amino acids: CASSQGPDSNYGYTF. CDR3 nucleotides: TGTGCCAGCAGCCAAGGACCTGACAGTAACTATGGCTACACCTTC.

V and J are TRBV27 and TRBJ2-2; 9 positions agree with TRBD1. This CDR3 has 15 residues. From germline, CDR1 is MNHEY and CDR2 SMNVEV (reference sequence). J gave up 6 bases and V 6 bases, and 8 bases lay outside the gene matches. This CDR3 is CASRAGTGTAGELFF. In nucleotides, the CDR3 is TGTGCCAGCAGGGCCGGGACAGGGACCGCCGGGGAGCTGTTTTTT.

V gene TRBV5-4 combines with J gene TRBJ1-1, with D tentatively TRBD1 (5 bases). CDR3 length: 13 amino acids. Germline V gene data show CDR1 as SGHNT and CDR2 as YYREEE (reference sequence). The germline V and J ends were trimmed by 5 bases and 1 base, with 9 bases remaining between them. The CDR3 nucleotides are TGTGCCAGCAGAAAGACAGAGAACACTGAAGCTTTCTTT. Amino acids: CASRKTENTEAFF.

This clone appeared once. The chain joins TRBV19 to TRBJ1-6; the D is unclear. The CDR3 runs to 14 residues. V was trimmed by 3 bases and J by 7 bases, leaving 10 bases between them. Germline-derived CDR1 and CDR2 are LNHDA and SQIVND (reference sequence). CDR3 nucleotides: TGTGCCAGTAGTATGTCTGGGCAAAATTCACCCCTCCACTTT. This codes for CASSMSGQNSPLHF.

The chain has TRBV11-2 and TRBJ2-5, with 7 bases matching TRBD2. Trimming cost V 5 bases and J 7 bases; bases outside gene matches: 13. Germline assignment: CDR1 SGHAT and CDR2 FQNNGV. The CDR3 runs 15 residues. CDR3 region: CASSRPGGASGTQYF. Here the CDR3 DNA reads TGTGCCAGCAGCCGTCCGGGGGGAGCTTCGGGGACCCAGTACTTC.

The chain uses TRBV3-1 (or the pseudogene TRBV3-2) and TRBJ2-1; 10 nucleotides line up with TRBD1. The CDR3 is 17 residues long. Germline V gene lookup returns CDR1 LGHDT and CDR2 YNNKEL (reference sequence). V lost 2 bases and J lost 0; bases outside the gene matches: 4. CDR3 coding DNA: TGTGCCAGCAGCCAAATATGGACAGGGGGCTCCTACAATGAGCAGTTCTTC. Amino acid sequence: CASSQIWTGGSYNEQFF.

V usage is TRBV3-1 (or the pseudogene TRBV3-2) and J usage is TRBJ2-3; 12 nucleotides agree with TRBD2. Losses at the gene ends were 6 bases for V and 6 bases for J; bases not matched to a gene: 4. CDR1 is LGHDT and CDR2 is YNNKEL in the germline V gene (reference sequence). This CDR3 contains 14 residues. The CDR3: CASSLAGGLDTQYF. DNA for the CDR3: TGTGCCAGCAGTCTAGCGGGGGGGCTGGATACGCAGTATTTT.

V gene TRBV5-1 combines with J gene TRBJ1-3, with 8 positions matching TRBD1. The V and J ends lost 4 bases and 7 bases, in that order; junction bases with no gene match: 7. Germline values: CDR1 SGHRS, CDR2 YFSETQ. The CDR3 runs to 14 residues. The CDR3 is CASSTDREMNTIYF. For the CDR3, the DNA is TGCGCCAGCAGCACGGACAGGGAAATGAACACCATATATTTT.

This clone has just a few counts. The V call is TRBV3-1 (or the pseudogene TRBV3-2), the J call TRBJ1-5, with D uncertain. CDR3 length equals 14 residues. Germline CDR1 is LGHDT and CDR2 is YNNKEL (reference sequence). The V and J ends lost 0 bases and 4 bases respectively, with 7 bases between them. This CDR3 reads CASSQDGGNQPQHF. CDR3 DNA sequence: TGTGCCAGCAGCCAAGATGGAGGGAATCAGCCCCAGCATTTT.

CDR3: CARGGQARNTIYF. CDR3 DNA sequence: TGTGCCAGAGGGGGACAGGCAAGAAACACCATATATTTT. The gene calls are TRBV2 and TRBJ1-3; 8 bases match TRBD1. V gave up 9 bases and J gave up 5 bases; unmatched junction bases: 6. Germline loops: CDR1 SNHLY, CDR2 FYNNEI. The CDR3 extends over 13 amino acids.

By share, this clone ranks as medium-sized. J is TRBJ1-2 and V is TRBV9; a possible D gene is TRBD1 (6 bases). Per germline, CDR1 SGDLS and CDR2 YYNGEE. V lost 5 bases to trimming and J lost 6 bases, with 14 bases between them. The CDR3 has 13 residues. CDR3 nucleotide sequence: TGTGCCAGCAGACAGGACGGGGGGCATGGCTACACCTTC. It codes for CASRQDGGHGYTF.

The chain carries TRBV27 and TRBJ2-1, with a possible D match to TRBD2 (7 bases). Germline V gene lookup returns CDR1 MNHEY and CDR2 SMNVEV (reference sequence). Trimming stripped 10 bases from V and 2 bases from J, with 15 bases between. There are 14 residues in the CDR3. CDR3 sequence: CATGEGGAYNEQFF. The CDR3 nucleotides read TGTGCCACGGGTGAGGGGGGGGCCTACAATGAGCAGTTCTTC.

The chain has TRBV12-3 or TRBV12-4 and TRBJ1-4; D is possibly TRBD1 (5 bases). The CDR3 extends over 12 amino acids. Trimming removed 1 base from V and 12 bases from J, with 9 bases in between. The CDR3 reads CASSLEGFELFF. The CDR3, as DNA: TGTGCCAGCAGTTTAGAGGGGTTTGAACTGTTTTTT.

V usage is TRBV10-1 and J usage is TRBJ2-5; D uncertain. V lost 2 bases and J lost 4, with 17 bases in between. The CDR3 runs 16 residues. Germline loops: CDR1 WNHNN, CDR2 SYGVQD (reference sequence). CDR3 coding DNA: TGCGCCAGCAGTGAGGATGCCGGAGTGGCTGGAGAGACCCAGTACTTC. Its protein product is CASSEDAGVAGETQYF.

The chain links TRBV19 to TRBJ1-2; 7 nucleotides line up with TRBD1. Trimming at V came to 9 bases and at J to 4 bases, leaving 8 bases not matched to a gene. The germline V gene has CDR1 LNHDA and CDR2 SQIVND (reference sequence). This CDR3 has 13 residues. The chain's CDR3 is CASTGQLLYGYTF. The CDR3 bases are TGTGCCAGCACGGGACAGCTTCTCTATGGCTACACCTTC.

The chain recombines TRBV7-3 with TRBJ2-2; D uncertain. CDR3 size: 14 residues. Germline V gives CDR1 SGHTA, CDR2 FQGTGA. V was pared by 1 base and J by 5 bases, with 8 bases between. The CDR3 sequence: CASSLSPYTGELFF. The DNA of the CDR3 is TGTGCCAGCAGCTTAAGTCCGTATACCGGGGAGCTGTTTTTT.

This chain uses TRBV27 with TRBJ1-2; D is perhaps TRBD1 (5 bases). The CDR3 extends over 16 amino acids. CDR1 is MNHEY and CDR2 is SMNVEV in the germline V gene (reference sequence). Trimming shortened V by 5 bases and J by 7 bases, and 23 bases separated the two germline ends. Written as DNA, the CDR3 is TGTGCCAGCAGTCCCTACCCCACAGGTTCCTTGCCTGGCTACACCTTC. It specifies CASSPYPTGSLPGYTF.

The CDR3 region is CATSRDSLSQPQHF. In nucleotides, the CDR3 is TGTGCCACCAGCAGAGATTCATTGAGTCAGCCCCAGCATTTT. The V gene is TRBV15, the J gene TRBJ1-5; D gene uncertain. This CDR3 has 14 residues. Trimming removed 0 bases at V and 6 bases at J, with 9 bases between. Germline CDR1 and CDR2: LNHNV and YYDKDF (reference sequence).

V usage is TRBV11-3 and J usage is TRBJ2-3; a weak D match, TRBD2 (5 bases). The CDR3 runs to 13 residues. Per the germline V gene, CDR1 is SGHNT and CDR2 is YENEEA. V was pared by 8 bases and J by 4 bases, with 13 bases between. DNA for the CDR3: TGTGCCAGCTCCGGGGTAGGCGCAGATACGCAGTATTTT. The encoded protein is CASSGVGADTQYF.

This clone was detected once. The chain couples TRBV3-1 (or the pseudogene TRBV3-2) to TRBJ2-3, with 9 bases that match TRBD1. The CDR3 totals 15 residues. After removal of 4 bases from V and 4 bases from J, the junction contained 6 bases not matched to a gene. The germline CDR1 and CDR2 sequences are LGHDT and YNNKEL (reference sequence). As DNA, the CDR3 is TGTGCCAGCAGCCCCTACGGACAGGGGTCAGATACGCAGTATTTT. It is translated as CASSPYGQGSDTQYF.